These 16 T cell receptor beta chains originate from one sample sequenced in a study of cytomegalovirus exposure and HLA in healthy donors. The study ran its PCR with 60 Vbeta and 13 Jbeta primers. The data were produced by immunoSEQ multiplex PCR, yet TCRdb's version contains in-frame clones alone and is incomplete. The sample lists roughly 200,000 clones, roughly 70% occurring once. The source material was PBMCs. Source of these receptors: a male donor in good health and CMV-seronegative.

This clone was seen only a few times. The DNA of the CDR3 is TGTGCCAGCAGTGCAGTCCTACAGGCATATAGCAATCAGCCCCAGCATTTT. This translates into CASSAVLQAYSNQPQHF. The chain links TRBV25-1 to TRBJ1-5, with TRBD1 as a possible D gene (5 bases). V was clipped by 4 bases and J by 0 bases, with 16 bases between them. CDR1 is MGHDK and CDR2 is SYGVNS in the germline V gene. The CDR3 is 17 residues long. The full variable domain, in which reference TRBV25-1 and TRBJ1-5 provide the parts outside the CDR3, is EADIYQTPRYLVIGTGKKITLECSQTMGHDKMYWYQQDPGMELHLIHYSYGVNSTEKGDLSSESTVSRIRTEHFPLTLESARPSHTSQYLCASSAVLQAYSNQPQHFGDGTRLSIL.

J is TRBJ2-2 and V is TRBV27; no definite D call. Trimming cost V 3 bases and J 3 bases, with 11 bases left between them. The germline V gene has CDR1 MNHEY and CDR2 SMNVEV (reference sequence). This CDR3 is built from 15 residues. This chain's CDR3 is CASSFQAGDTGELFF. CDR3 nucleotide sequence: TGTGCCAGCAGTTTCCAGGCAGGTGACACCGGGGAGCTGTTTTTT.

The chain links TRBV7-9 to TRBJ1-3, with D possibly being TRBD1 (5 bases). Germline CDR1 SEHNR, CDR2 FQNEAQ (reference sequence). Trimming shortened V by 4 bases and J by 1 base, and 11 bases separated the two germline ends. The CDR3 loop spans 15 amino acids. The CDR3 region is CASSSVGVSGNTIYF. Here the CDR3 DNA reads TGTGCCAGCAGCTCCGTAGGGGTTTCTGGAAACACCATATATTTT.

The rearrangement links TRBV6-5 to TRBJ2-5; 11 bases fit TRBD1. Unmatched junction bases numbered 9, after V lost 2 bases and J lost 7 bases. This CDR3 has 16 amino acids. Germline V CDR1 and CDR2: MNHEY, SVGAGI. CDR3 residues: CASSYEPGQGGRTQYF. The CDR3 region has the DNA TGTGCCAGCAGTTACGAACCGGGACAGGGGGGGAGGACCCAGTACTTC.

This chain joins TRBV29-1 and TRBJ2-3, with 7 bases aligning to TRBD2. V shed 6 bases, J shed 1 base, and the junction held 7 bases outside the gene matches. Looked up from germline, CDR1 is SQVTM and CDR2 is ANQGSEA. The CDR3 spans 14 residues. CDR3 in DNA: TGCAGCGTGGATCCTAGCGGTTGCACAGATACGCAGTATTTT. This encodes CSVDPSGCTDTQYF.

This chain connects TRBV30 to TRBJ2-1, with D perhaps matching TRBD2 (5 bases). V was clipped by 5 bases and J by 4 bases, with 9 bases between them. CDR3 length equals 12 residues. Per the germline V gene, CDR1 is GTSNPN and CDR2 is SVGIG (reference sequence). CDR3 amino acids: CAWGRLYNEQFF. The CDR3 DNA reads as TGTGCCTGGGGGAGACTTTACAATGAGCAGTTCTTC. The entire variable domain, with the rest obtained from reference TRBV30 and TRBJ2-1, is as follows: SQTIHQWPATLVQPVGSPLSLECTVEGTSNPNLYWYRQAAGRGLQLLFYSVGIGQISSEVPQNLSASRPQDRQFILSSKKLLLSDSGFYLCAWGRLYNEQFFGPGTRLTVL.

V is TRBV30 and J is TRBJ2-7, with D perhaps TRBD1 (6 bases). The CDR3 extends over 11 amino acids. Germline CDR1 is GTSNPN and CDR2 is SVGIG (reference sequence). Trimming took 5 bases from V and 2 from J, leaving 7 bases between them. CDR3 DNA: TGTGCCTGGCGACAGGCCTACGAGCAGTACTTC. It codes for CAWRQAYEQYF.

The chain recombines TRBV29-1 with TRBJ1-3; D is unclear. Germline V CDR1 and CDR2: SQVTM, ANQGSEA. The CDR3 is 12 amino acids. V lost 6 bases to trimming and J lost 4 bases, with 10 bases between them. The CDR3 sequence: CSVETAGNTIYF. The CDR3 DNA follows: TGCAGCGTCGAAACAGCCGGAAACACCATATATTTT.

The J gene is TRBJ2-1, the V gene TRBV6-6, with TRBD2 matching over 7 bases. This CDR3 has 13 residues. The trim removed 6 bases at V and 8 bases at J, leaving 7 bases unmatched. CDR1 is MNHNY and CDR2 is SVGAGI in the germline V gene (reference sequence). CDR3 sequence reads: CASSYPSGDEQFF. Here the CDR3 DNA reads TGTGCCAGCAGCTACCCCAGCGGGGATGAGCAGTTCTTC.

As to this clone: The sample carries other DNA sequences with the same CDR3. The V and J genes are TRBV27 and TRBJ2-7; D call uncertain. The V and J ends lost 4 bases and 4 bases respectively, with 5 bases between them. The germline V gene encodes CDR1 MNHEY and CDR2 SMNVEV (reference sequence). The CDR3 has 11 amino acids. The CDR3 here is CASSSFYEQYF. As DNA, the CDR3 is TGTGCCAGCAGTTCGTTTTACGAGCAGTACTTC.

In this sample, this clone turned up once. V is TRBV28 and J is TRBJ1-5; D remains unclear. The V gene lost 1 base and the J gene lost 0 bases, with 10 bases spanning the gap. Germline loops: CDR1 MDHEN, CDR2 SYDVKM. The CDR3 contains 16 residues. Here the CDR3 reads CASSLFSGGSNQPQHF. The CDR3 DNA sequence: TGTGCCAGCAGTTTATTCTCTGGCGGTAGCAATCAGCCCCAGCATTTT.

The chain joins TRBV27 to TRBJ1-1; a possible D gene is TRBD1 (6 bases). Per the germline V gene, CDR1 is MNHEY and CDR2 is SMNVEV (reference sequence). The CDR3 consists of 16 residues. The germline V and J ends were trimmed by 5 bases and 1 base, with 17 bases remaining between them. CDR3 in amino acids: CASSPWDTLGNTEAFF. CDR3 nucleotide sequence: TGTGCCAGCAGTCCTTGGGACACCTTGGGGAACACTGAAGCTTTCTTT.

With regard to this clone: Other DNA sequences in the same sample also yield this CDR3. The gene calls are TRBV28 and TRBJ1-2; D possibly corresponds to TRBD1 (6 bases). V lost 6 bases, J lost 5 bases, and 10 bases lay in between. The germline V gene has CDR1 MDHEN and CDR2 SYDVKM. The CDR3 covers 12 residues. The CDR3 DNA is TGTGCCAGCAGCGGTACAGGGTATGGCTACACCTTC. Residues: CASSGTGYGYTF.

V and J are TRBV6-5 and TRBJ1-1; D call uncertain. From germline, CDR1 is MNHEY and CDR2 SVGAGI. This CDR3 spans 14 amino acids. Trimming took 4 bases from V and 0 from J, leaving 9 bases between them. Here the CDR3 reads CASSSAGLNTEAFF. For the CDR3, the DNA is TGTGCCAGCAGTTCGGCAGGTTTGAACACTGAAGCTTTCTTT.

The chain links TRBV11-2 to TRBJ1-2; D possibly corresponds to TRBD1 (6 bases). The CDR3 extends over 15 amino acids. The ends were cut back, 5 bases at V and 2 bases at J, with 15 bases in the middle. Germline CDR1 SGHAT, CDR2 FQNNGV. The CDR3 sequence: CASSTTDRINYGYTF. For the CDR3, the DNA is TGTGCCAGCAGCACCACCGACAGGATAAACTATGGCTACACCTTC.

This chain connects TRBV20-1 to TRBJ2-1; D not resolved. The CDR3 runs to 11 residues. Deletions cut 0 bases from V and 10 bases from J, with 7 bases between. CDR1 and CDR2 (germline): DFQATT, SNEGSKA (reference sequence). In DNA form, the CDR3 reads TGCAGTGCTAGAGATCCAGCGGAGCAGTTCTTC. It translates to CSARDPAEQFF.